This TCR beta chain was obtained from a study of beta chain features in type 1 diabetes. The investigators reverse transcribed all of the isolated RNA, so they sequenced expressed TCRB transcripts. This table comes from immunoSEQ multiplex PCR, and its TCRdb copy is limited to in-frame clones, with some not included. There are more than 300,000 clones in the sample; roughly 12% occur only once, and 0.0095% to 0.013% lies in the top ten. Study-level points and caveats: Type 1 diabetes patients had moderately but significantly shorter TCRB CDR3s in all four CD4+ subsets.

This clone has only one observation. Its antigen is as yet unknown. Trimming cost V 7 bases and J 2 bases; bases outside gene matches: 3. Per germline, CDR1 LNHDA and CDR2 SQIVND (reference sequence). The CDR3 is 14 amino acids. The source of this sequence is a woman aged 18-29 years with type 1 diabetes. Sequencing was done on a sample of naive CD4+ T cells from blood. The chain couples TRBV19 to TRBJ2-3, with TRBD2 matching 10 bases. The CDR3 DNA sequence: TGTGCCAGTACTCTAGCGGGGGTCACAGATACGCAGTATTTT. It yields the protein CASTLAGVTDTQYF.